Listed below are T cell receptor beta chains from one sample, sequenced in a study of cytotoxic CD8 clonotypes in ibrutinib-treated CLL. Using immunoSEQ multiplex PCR, the repertoire was profiled, and TCRdb retains in-frame clones only, with some absent. The sample has about 130,000 clones; about 85% are singletons. The sample was PBMCs, taken after 24 months of ibrutinib treatment. These receptor sequences come from a human donor with chronic lymphocytic leukemia. Each CDR3 is given with its conserved first and last residue. A D gene is named only where the DNA matches it firmly. Size is stated for part of the rows, as once, few or many counts, or as a class when the clone is expanded.

D,J,V,size,DNA,CDR3
NA,TRBJ1-2,TRBV6-5,NA,TGTGCCAGCAGTTACCCCCCGCCAGCTAACTATGGCTACACCTTC,CASSYPPPANYGYTF
TRBD1,TRBJ2-1,TRBV7-6,NA,TGTGCCAGCAGCTTAGTCCCCCCAGGGGGCCGTTACAATGAGCAGTTCTTC,CASSLVPPGGRYNEQFF
TRBD1,TRBJ2-3,TRBV11-2,few,TGTGCCAGCAGCGGGACAGCTAGCACAGATACGCAGTATTTT,CASSGTASTDTQYF
NA,TRBJ2-1,TRBV5-4,NA,TGTGCCAGCAGCTTACCAGGTTACAATGAGCAGTTCTTC,CASSLPGYNEQFF
TRBD1,TRBJ1-1,TRBV7-2,NA,TGTGCCAGCAGCTTAGACCCGCCCCGGACAGGGGGGCTGAACACTGAAGCTTTCTTT,CASSLDPPRTGGLNTEAFF
NA,TRBJ1-2,TRBV27,NA,TGTGCCAGCAGTTTACAGTTTTCCGAGAACTATGGCTACACCTTC,CASSLQFSENYGYTF
TRBD2,TRBJ2-1,TRBV5-1,NA,TGCGCCAGCAGCTTGTGGCTAGCGGGGATTGACAATGAGCAGTTCTTC,CASSLWLAGIDNEQFF
TRBD2,TRBJ2-7,TRBV28,NA,TGTGCCACCTGGAGACTAGCGGGGAACTCCGAGCAGTACTTC,CATWRLAGNSEQYF
NA,TRBJ2-2,TRBV7-2,NA,TGTGCCAGCAGCCCCAAGGGAGGGGGGAGGAACACCGGGGAGCTGTTTTTT,CASSPKGGGRNTGELFF
NA,TRBJ1-3,TRBV28,NA,TGTGCCAGCAGGGTCGGGTCCTCAGGAGGCTCTGGAAACACCATATATTTT,CASRVGSSGGSGNTIYF